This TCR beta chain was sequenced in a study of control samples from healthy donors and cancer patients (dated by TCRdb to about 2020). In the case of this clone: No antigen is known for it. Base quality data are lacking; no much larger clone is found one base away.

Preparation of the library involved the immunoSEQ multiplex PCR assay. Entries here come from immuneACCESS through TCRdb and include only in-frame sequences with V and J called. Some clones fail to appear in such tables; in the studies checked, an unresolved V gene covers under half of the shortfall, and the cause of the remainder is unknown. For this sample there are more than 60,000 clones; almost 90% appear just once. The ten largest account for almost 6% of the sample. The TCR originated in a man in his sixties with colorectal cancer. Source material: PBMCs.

The nucleotide sequence is given as TGTGCCATCAGTGATAACGCCCTTTTACTAGCGAGGAATGAGCAGTTCTTC. This encodes CAISDNALLLARNEQFF. The chain links TRBV10-3 with TRBJ2-1; TRBD2 lines up with 7 middle nucleotides. For CDR1 and CDR2, the germline V gene lists ENHRY and SYGVKD. The CDR3 runs 17 amino acids, cysteine and phenylalanine included. Of the read, only the CDR3 DNA is kept; its 51 bases are in frame from base 1. V is pruned by 3 bases and J by 7 bases, leaving 15 bases of the junction without a gene match.